This record looks at one TCR beta chain sequence and its context. J gave up 0 bases and V 6 bases, and 5 bases lay outside the gene matches. The CDR3 totals 15 residues. Germline V lookup: CDR1 WSHSY, CDR2 SAAADI. This sample was included in a study of blood T cell repertoires in COVID-19. Turning to the study itself: The study drew acute and convalescent COVID-19 samples from the United States, Italy and Spain. Sample material is recorded as cDNA or gDNA derived from T cells, B-cell-depleted T cells, or PBMCs.

Authors' data handling: The authors estimated nucleated cell counts from reference gene primer amplification. Data came from immunoSEQ multiplex PCR; TCRdb stores just in-frame clones and leaves some out. The V and J calls and the clone size are those of that table, but D and trimming were determined from the DNA. The profile shows about 76,000 clones, roughly 80% of them singletons. The sequence was collected from a woman aged 55-69 years with acute or convalescent COVID-19. Sequences were obtained from peripheral blood. The V and J genes are TRBV10-2 and TRBJ1-1; TRBD1 agrees at 9 bases. The chain's CDR3 is CASRPGQGMNTEAFF. CDR3 sequence (DNA): TGCGCCAGCAGGCCCGGACAGGGGATGAACACTGAAGCTTTCTTT.